These 27 T cell receptor beta chains were sequenced from one sample in a study of T cells in Graves' hyperthyroidism and ophthalmopathy. What was amplified from RNA transcripts were TCR beta CDR3 regions. During a first-round RT-PCR of the TCR CDR3, the HTBI primer set was used. TCRdb independently ran MiXCR on the multiplex PCR reads; one entry per CDR3 protein. The top ten hold roughly 30% of the sample, which has about 760,000 distinct CDR3 sequences, approximately 40% seen once. Material: blood. Receptor source: a woman aged 35 to 49 with Graves' hyperthyroidism.

This clonotype was detected ten times or more. The chain couples TRBV29-1 to TRBJ1-4, with TRBD1 as a possible D gene (6 bases). Between the trimmed V and J ends, which lost 6 bases and 5 bases, there was a span of 10 bases. There are 12 residues in the CDR3. The germline V gene encodes CDR1 SQVTM and CDR2 ANQGSEA. CDR3 region: CSVRGQNEKLFF. DNA for the CDR3: TGCAGCGTCCGAGGACAGAATGAAAAACTGTTTTTT.

The chain is built from TRBV7-9 and TRBJ2-5; 10 nucleotides agree with TRBD2. CDR3 length: 16 residues. V trimming: 5 bases; J trimming: 0 bases; junction bases outside the gene matches: 6. Germline lookup yields CDR1 SEHNR and CDR2 FQNEAQ (reference sequence). The DNA of the CDR3 is TGTGCCAGCAGCGCCGGACTAGCGGCGTACCAAGAGACCCAGTACTTC. It specifies CASSAGLAAYQETQYF.

This clonotype was seen only a few times. The genes are TRBV10-3 and TRBJ1-1, with D tentatively TRBD1 (6 bases). The CDR3 covers 15 residues. Trimming stripped 10 bases from V and 2 bases from J, with 20 bases between. The germline V gene encodes CDR1 ENHRY and CDR2 SYGVKD. In DNA form, the CDR3 reads TGTGCCAGCATCGAAGGACCGGGACAAAACACTGAAGCTTTCTTT. Encoded protein: CASIEGPGQNTEAFF.

The chain links TRBV29-1 to TRBJ2-5; 11 bases fit TRBD2. The end of the DNA is better explained by TRBJ2-1, so the J call may be wrong. CDR1 is SQVTM and CDR2 is ANQGSEA in the germline V gene. The CDR3 has 14 amino acids. CDR3 coding DNA: TGCAGCGCCTTGACTAGCGGGAAGGGTTGGGTGCAGTTCTTC. Its protein product is CSALTSGKGWVQFF.

This clonotype was recorded many times. CDR3 in DNA: TGCAGCGTTGCTGAAGGCCATAGCAATTCACCCCTCCACTTT. This encodes CSVAEGHSNSPLHF. The chain is built from TRBV29-1 and TRBJ1-6; D is unclear. Trimming removed 4 bases from V and 7 bases from J, with 14 bases in between. Germline V lookup: CDR1 SQVTM, CDR2 ANQGSEA. The CDR3 spans 14 residues.

This rearrangement joins TRBV19 to TRBJ1-6; 8 positions match TRBD1. The CDR3 runs 13 residues. The V gene end was trimmed by 9 bases and the J gene end by 9 bases; junction bases not matched to a gene: 7. Germline V gene sequence: CDR1 LNHDA, CDR2 SQIVND (reference sequence). CDR3 DNA: TGTGCCAGCCACGGACAGGGCGTTTCACCCCTCCACTTT. Translating it yields CASHGQGVSPLHF.

This clonotype came up a few times. Because it lacks the conserved phenylalanine or tryptophan at the end, this CDR3 is likely a read error. The CDR3 region is CSARTDNGNTIYS. The DNA of the CDR3 is TGCAGCGCGCGGACTGATAATGGAAACACCATATATTCT. The rearrangement joins TRBV29-1 to TRBJ1-3, with D uncertain. In germline, CDR1 is SQVTM, CDR2 ANQGSEA. V was shortened by 7 bases and J by 3 bases, with 13 bases between the two germline ends. This CDR3 spans 13 amino acids.

The rearrangement joins TRBV5-4 to TRBJ1-1; D is perhaps TRBD1 (5 bases). The CDR3 has 15 amino acids. V lost 4 bases and J lost 0, with 13 bases in between. CDR1 and CDR2 from the germline V gene are SGHNT and YYREEE (reference sequence). CDR3 coding DNA: TGTGCCAGCAGCAACTCAGGGAGGCTGAACACTGAAGCTTTCTTT. Its protein product is CASSNSGRLNTEAFF.

The gene calls are TRBV7-9 and TRBJ2-7; D not certain. V was clipped by 5 bases and J by 7 bases, with 18 bases between them. The V gene's germline CDR1 is SEHNR and CDR2 FQNEAQ (reference sequence). The CDR3 totals 14 residues. The DNA of the CDR3 is TGTGCCAGCAGCCTCCACTTAAACTACAATGAGCAGTACTTC. Its protein is CASSLHLNYNEQYF. Drawing the rest from reference TRBV7-9 and TRBJ2-7, the complete variable domain is DTGVSQNPRHKITKRGQNVTFRCDPISEHNRLYWYRQTLGQGPEFLTYFQNEAQLEKSRLLSDRFSAERPKGSFSTLEIQRTEQGDSAMYLCASSLHLNYNEQYFGPGTRLTVT.

This clonotype was counted many times. The genes are TRBV25-1 and TRBJ2-2, with no clear D. Germline V gene lookup returns CDR1 MGHDK and CDR2 SYGVNS. V lost 3 bases and J lost 6, with 11 bases in between. The CDR3 runs to 14 residues. The CDR3, as DNA: TGTGCCAGCAGTGATTATGGGTCTTCCGGGGAGCTGTTTTTT. This codes for CASSDYGSSGELFF.

This rearrangement joins TRBV20-1 to TRBJ2-7; D perhaps matches TRBD2 (5 bases). Germline V gene lookup returns CDR1 DFQATT and CDR2 SNEGSKA (reference sequence). The CDR3 runs to 16 residues. The V end was cut by 0 bases, the J end by 7 bases, with 22 bases between. The CDR3 DNA is TGCAGTGCTAGAGATCGGCAGCGGAGCTCCTACAATGAGCAGTACTTC. Amino acids: CSARDRQRSSYNEQYF.

The V gene is TRBV6-5, the J gene TRBJ1-2; D perhaps matches TRBD1 (6 bases). Germline lookup yields CDR1 MNHEY and CDR2 SVGAGI. V lost 7 bases and J 6 bases, leaving 24 bases between the germline ends. The CDR3 runs to 16 residues. The CDR3 spells CASIRGDRPPSDGYTF. The CDR3 bases are TGTGCCAGCATCAGGGGTGACAGGCCACCTTCGGATGGCTACACCTTC.

CDR3 nucleotides: TGTGCCAGCAGTTACATGGAGGGGGGATATGGCTACACCTTC. It codes for CASSYMEGGYGYTF. The gene calls are TRBV6-5 and TRBJ1-2; a weak D match, TRBD1 (6 bases). Germline lookup yields CDR1 MNHEY and CDR2 SVGAGI. The CDR3 has 14 residues. V lost 2 bases and J lost 5, with 12 bases in between.

The rearrangement joins TRBV11-2 to TRBJ1-1; TRBD1 is a possible D gene (6 bases). In germline, CDR1 is SGHAT, CDR2 FQNNGV. V dropped 0 bases and J dropped 11 bases, with 10 bases sitting between them. The CDR3 length is 12 residues. CDR3 sequence (DNA): TGTGCCAGCAGCTTAGAGGGGGCGCGGGCTTTCTTT. Protein product: CASSLEGARAFF.

The chain employs TRBV12-3 or TRBV12-4 and TRBJ1-2; TRBD1 agrees at 12 bases. The CDR3 consists of 19 residues. J lost 2 bases, V lost 5 bases, and 15 bases had no gene match. CDR3 sequence: CASSPRGTGTGGPNYGYTF. CDR3 bases: TGTGCCAGCAGTCCTAGGGGTACCGGGACAGGGGGCCCAAACTATGGCTACACCTTC.

There are many counts of this clonotype. The rearrangement uses TRBV20-1 and TRBJ1-5; the D gene is possibly TRBD1 (5 bases). The V end lost 6 bases, the J end lost 5 bases, and 17 bases lay between the germline ends. Germline CDR1 and CDR2: DFQATT and SNEGSKA (reference sequence). The CDR3 consists of 14 residues. DNA for the CDR3: TGCAGTGCCCCGACGGGGCAAAGGGATCAGCCCCAGCATTTT. Its protein product is CSAPTGQRDQPQHF.

On this clonotype: A read error may produce the germline difference seen at one junction end. The V call is TRBV5-1, the J call TRBJ1-1; D is uncertain. CDR1 is SGHRS and CDR2 is YFSETQ in the germline V gene. The CDR3 totals 15 residues. CDR3 DNA: TGCACCAGCAGCCAAGAGTACGCAGAGAACACTGAAGCTTTCTTT. This sequence encodes CTSSQEYAENTEAFF.

The rearrangement joins TRBV6-5 to TRBJ2-7; D tentatively fits TRBD1 or TRBD2 (7 bases each). Germline V gene sequence: CDR1 MNHEY, CDR2 SVGAGI. V lost 2 bases and J lost 5, with 10 bases in between. The CDR3 is 13 amino acids. CDR3 in amino acids: CASSYAGGDEQYF. The CDR3 coding sequence is TGTGCCAGCAGTTACGCAGGGGGGGACGAGCAGTACTTC.

This clonotype was detected a few times. This chain joins TRBV6-5 and TRBJ1-4; D gene uncertain. The CDR3 runs 16 residues. The ends were cut back, 2 bases at V and 10 bases at J, with 20 bases in the middle. Looked up from germline, CDR1 is MNHEY and CDR2 is SVGAGI. CDR3 in DNA: TGTGCCAGCAGTTACGGTCAACCGGGGAGCGGTGGAAAACTGTTTTTT. It encodes CASSYGQPGSGGKLFF.

The table lists this clonotype with many counts. The chain recombines TRBV20-1 with TRBJ2-7, with TRBD2 matching 8 bases. Per germline, CDR1 DFQATT and CDR2 SNEGSKA (reference sequence). The CDR3 is made up of 13 amino acids. V lost 7 bases to trimming and J lost 5 bases; unmatched junction nucleotides: 10. CDR3 sequence reads: CSEAGAGANEQYF. Written as DNA, the CDR3 is TGCAGTGAGGCGGGAGCGGGAGCAAACGAGCAGTACTTC.

This clonotype showed up many times. This chain links TRBV10-3 with TRBJ2-7, with 8 bases matching TRBD1. Germline values: CDR1 ENHRY, CDR2 SYGVKD. This CDR3 has 16 residues. Trimming cost V 4 bases and J 4 bases; bases outside gene matches: 12. CDR3 bases: TGTGCCATCAGTGGAGGGGGAGCAGGGGGCCAATACGAGCAGTACTTC. As protein: CAISGGGAGGQYEQYF.

This chain links TRBV6-1 with TRBJ1-2; weak D call: TRBD1 (5 bases). V shed 6 bases and J shed 6 bases, with 11 bases lying between them. Per the germline V gene, CDR1 is MNHNS and CDR2 is SASEGT. The CDR3 spans 12 residues. The chain's CDR3 is CASRKGRDGYTF. The DNA for the CDR3 is TGTGCCAGCAGGAAGGGACGGGATGGCTACACCTTC.

This clonotype came up a few times. The chain recombines TRBV24-1 with TRBJ2-2, with no clear D. This CDR3 region has 9 residues. Germline V gene sequence: CDR1 KGHDR, CDR2 SFDVKD. Trimming took off 7 bases at V and 7 bases at J, with 0 bases between the two ends. CDR3 region: CATSGELFF. CDR3 DNA sequence: TGTGCCACCAGCGGGGAGCTGTTTTTT.

This clonotype occurred many times. The chain joins TRBV29-1 to TRBJ1-1; TRBD1 agrees at 9 bases. The CDR3 runs 13 residues. V shed 5 bases and J 3 bases; nucleotides not matched to a gene: 4. The germline gives CDR1 SQVTM, CDR2 ANQGSEA. CDR3 region: CSVPTGGHTEAFF. The CDR3 DNA reads as TGCAGCGTTCCTACAGGGGGCCACACTGAAGCTTTCTTT.

This clonotype was found once. Just one base apart from a much larger clone, this may be a read error. CDR3 region: CASSLAQLQNTEASF. CDR3 nucleotide sequence: TGCGCCAGCAGCTTGGCACAGCTTCAAAACACTGAAGCTTCCTTT. The genes are TRBV5-1 and TRBJ1-1; unclear D gene. The CDR3 spans 15 residues. Germline loops: CDR1 SGHRS, CDR2 YFSETQ. Combining the CDR3 with reference TRBV5-1 and TRBJ1-1 gives the whole variable domain KAGVTQTPRYLIKTRGQQVTLSCSPISGHRSVSWYQQTPGQGLQFLFEYFSETQRNKGNFPGRFSGRQFSNSRSEMNVSTLELGDSALYLCASSLAQLQNTEASFGQGTRLTVV.

This clonotype was counted between two and nine times. The chain carries TRBV2 and TRBJ1-3; maybe TRBD1 (6 bases). Germline CDR1 reads SNHLY; CDR2 reads FYNNEI. The CDR3 runs to 15 residues. V lost 6 bases, J lost 2 bases, and 14 bases lay in between. The chain's CDR3 is CASSGGGAAGNTIYF. CDR3 sequence (DNA): TGTGCCAGCAGCGGGGGGGGGGCAGCTGGAAACACCATATATTTT. The variable domain in full, completed from reference TRBV2 and TRBJ1-3, reads EPEVTQTPSHQVTQMGQEVILRCVPISNHLYFYWYRQILGQKVEFLVSFYNNEISEKSEIFDDQFSVERPDGSNFTLKIRSTKLEDSAMYFCASSGGGAAGNTIYFGEGSWLTVV.

The rearrangement joins TRBV12-3 or TRBV12-4 to TRBJ2-7; no clear D gene. The CDR3 extends over 12 amino acids. V was pared by 4 bases and J by 3 bases, with 7 bases between. The CDR3 DNA reads TGTGCCAGCAGTTCCATGGGCTACGAGCAGTACTTC. This codes for CASSSMGYEQYF.